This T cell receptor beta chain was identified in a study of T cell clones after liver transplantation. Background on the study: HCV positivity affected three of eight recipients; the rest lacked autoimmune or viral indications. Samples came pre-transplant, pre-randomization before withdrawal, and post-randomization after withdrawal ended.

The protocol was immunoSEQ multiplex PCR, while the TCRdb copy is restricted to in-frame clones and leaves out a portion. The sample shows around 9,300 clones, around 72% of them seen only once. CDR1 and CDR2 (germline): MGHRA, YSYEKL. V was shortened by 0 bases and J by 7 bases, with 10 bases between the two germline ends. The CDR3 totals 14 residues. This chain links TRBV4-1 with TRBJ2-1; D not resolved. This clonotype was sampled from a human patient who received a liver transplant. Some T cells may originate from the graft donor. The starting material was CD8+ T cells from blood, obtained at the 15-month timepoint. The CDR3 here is CASSQDLGYNEQFF. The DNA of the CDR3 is TGCGCCAGCAGCCAAGATCTAGGTTATAATGAGCAGTTCTTC.